This T cell receptor (beta chain) came from a study of T cells in Graves' hyperthyroidism and ophthalmopathy. Study results and caveats: In blood, most of the thyroid clonotypes expanded above 0.001 were also present.

Those patients with uncontrolled infection, other autoimmune disease, pregnancy or lactation were excluded. The blood sample predates any ophthalmopathy symptoms, coming from first hyperthyroidism diagnosis. The PBMCs were sourced from fresh peripheral blood (more than 8.5 ml). This CDR3 is built from 13 residues. CDR1 is MNHNY and CDR2 is SVGAGI in the germline V gene (reference sequence). V gave up 0 bases and J gave up 5 bases, with 8 bases separating them. Of note for this clonotype: Its specificity is unknown.

Amplification yielded TCR beta CDR3 regions, with RNA transcripts as the source. Using the HTBI primer set, a first-round RT-PCR was run on the TCR CDR3. TCRdb passed the multiplex PCR reads through MiXCR, listing each CDR3 protein once. The top ten hold less than 6% of the sample, which has fewer than 650,000 distinct CDR3 sequences, approximately 14% seen once. This clonotype originated in a woman aged 25 to 39 with Graves' hyperthyroidism that later progressed to Graves' ophthalmopathy. This sequence joins TRBV6-6 and TRBJ2-7, with D perhaps matching TRBD2 (5 bases). The sample taken for sequencing was blood. This CDR3 reads CASSYSSGNEQYF. The CDR3, as DNA: TGTGCCAGCAGTTACTCATCGGGGAACGAGCAGTACTTC.